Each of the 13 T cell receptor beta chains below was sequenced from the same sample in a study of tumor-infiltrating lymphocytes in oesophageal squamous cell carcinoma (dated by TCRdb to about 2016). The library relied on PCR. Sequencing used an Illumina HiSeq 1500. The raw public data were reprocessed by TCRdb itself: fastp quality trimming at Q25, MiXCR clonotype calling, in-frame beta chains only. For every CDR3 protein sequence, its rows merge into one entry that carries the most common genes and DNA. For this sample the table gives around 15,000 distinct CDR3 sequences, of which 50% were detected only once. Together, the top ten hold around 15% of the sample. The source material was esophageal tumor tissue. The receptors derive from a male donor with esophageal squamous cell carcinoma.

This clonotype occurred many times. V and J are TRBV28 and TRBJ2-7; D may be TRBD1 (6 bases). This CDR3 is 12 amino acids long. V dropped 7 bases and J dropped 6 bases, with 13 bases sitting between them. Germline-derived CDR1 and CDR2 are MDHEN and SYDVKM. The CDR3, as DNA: TGTGCCAGCAACACACAGGGAGTCGAGCAGTACTTC. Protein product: CASNTQGVEQYF.

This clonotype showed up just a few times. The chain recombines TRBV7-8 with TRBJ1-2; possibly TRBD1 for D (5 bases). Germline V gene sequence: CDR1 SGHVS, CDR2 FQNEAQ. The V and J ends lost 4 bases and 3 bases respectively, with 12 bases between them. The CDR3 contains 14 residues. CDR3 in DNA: TGTGCCAGCAGCTCGGGACGGGCGGACTATGGCTACACCTTC. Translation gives CASSSGRADYGYTF.

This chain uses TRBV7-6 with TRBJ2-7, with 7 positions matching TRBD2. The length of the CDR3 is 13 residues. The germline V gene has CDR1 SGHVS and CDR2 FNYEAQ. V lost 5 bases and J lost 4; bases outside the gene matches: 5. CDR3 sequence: CASSVGGGYEQYF. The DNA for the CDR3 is TGTGCCAGCAGCGTTGGGGGGGGTTACGAGCAGTACTTC.

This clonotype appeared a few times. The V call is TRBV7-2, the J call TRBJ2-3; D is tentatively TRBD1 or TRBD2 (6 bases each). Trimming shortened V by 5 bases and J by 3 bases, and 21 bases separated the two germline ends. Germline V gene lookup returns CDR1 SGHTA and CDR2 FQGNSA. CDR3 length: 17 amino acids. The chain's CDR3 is CASSPLGARGGTDTQYF. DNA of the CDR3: TGTGCCAGCAGCCCTTTAGGCGCTCGAGGGGGGACAGATACGCAGTATTTT. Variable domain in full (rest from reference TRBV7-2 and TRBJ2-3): GAGVSQSPSNKVTEKGKDVELRCDPISGHTALYWYRQSLGQGLEFLIYFQGNSAPDKSGLPSDRFSAERTGGSVSTLTIQRTQQEDSAVYLCASSPLGARGGTDTQYFGPGTRLTVL.

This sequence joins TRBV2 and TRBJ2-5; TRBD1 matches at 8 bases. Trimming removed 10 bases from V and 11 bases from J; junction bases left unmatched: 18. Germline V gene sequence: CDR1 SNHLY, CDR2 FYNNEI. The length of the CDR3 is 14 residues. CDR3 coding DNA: TGTGCCACACAGAGAGGACAGGGCTACAATGAGCAGTACTTC. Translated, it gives CATQRGQGYNEQYF.

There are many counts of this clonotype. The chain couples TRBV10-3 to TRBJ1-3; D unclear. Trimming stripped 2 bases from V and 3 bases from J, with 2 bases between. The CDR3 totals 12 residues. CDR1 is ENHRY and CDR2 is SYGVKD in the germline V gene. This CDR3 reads CAISEVGNTIYF. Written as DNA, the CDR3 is TGTGCCATCAGTGAGGTTGGAAACACCATATATTTT.

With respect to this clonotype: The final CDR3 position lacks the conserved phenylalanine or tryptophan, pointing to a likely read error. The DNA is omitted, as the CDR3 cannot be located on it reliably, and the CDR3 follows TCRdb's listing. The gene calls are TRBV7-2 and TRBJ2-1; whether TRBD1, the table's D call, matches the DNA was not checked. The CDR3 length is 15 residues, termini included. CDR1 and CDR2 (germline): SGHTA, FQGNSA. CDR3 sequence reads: CASRADRSYEQYFGN.

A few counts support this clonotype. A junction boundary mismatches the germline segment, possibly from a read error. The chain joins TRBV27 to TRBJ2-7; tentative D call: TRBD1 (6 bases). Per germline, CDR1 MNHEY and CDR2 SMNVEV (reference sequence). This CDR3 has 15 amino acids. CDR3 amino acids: CASSRSDRNTGELYF. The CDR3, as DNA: TGTGCCAGCAGCAGATCGGACAGAAACACCGGGGAGCTGTACTTC.

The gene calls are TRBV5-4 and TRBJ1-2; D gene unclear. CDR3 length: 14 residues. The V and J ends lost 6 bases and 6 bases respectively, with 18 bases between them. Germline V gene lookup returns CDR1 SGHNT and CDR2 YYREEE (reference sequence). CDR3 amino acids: CASIQGQNPNGYTF. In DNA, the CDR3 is TGTGCCAGCATCCAAGGGCAGAATCCAAATGGCTACACCTTC. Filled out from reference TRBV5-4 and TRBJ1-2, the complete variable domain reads ETGVTQSPTHLIKTRGQQVTLRCSSQSGHNTVSWYQQALGQGPQFIFQYYREEENGRGNFPPRFSGLQFPNYSSELNVNALELDDSALYLCASIQGQNPNGYTFGSGTRLTVV.

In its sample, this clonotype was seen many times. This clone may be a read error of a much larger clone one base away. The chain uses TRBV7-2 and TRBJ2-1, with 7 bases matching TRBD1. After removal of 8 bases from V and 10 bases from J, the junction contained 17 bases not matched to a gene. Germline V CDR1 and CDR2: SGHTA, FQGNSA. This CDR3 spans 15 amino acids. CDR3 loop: CASAQQGPLTYEQFF. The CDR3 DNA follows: TGTGCCAGCGCCCAACAGGGGCCCCTAACCTACGAGCAGTTCTTC.

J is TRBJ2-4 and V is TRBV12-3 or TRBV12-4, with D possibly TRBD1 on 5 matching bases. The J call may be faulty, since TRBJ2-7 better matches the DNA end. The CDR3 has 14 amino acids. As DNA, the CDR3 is TGTGCCAGCAGTTTTGGGGCTGGATCCTACGAGCAGTACTTC. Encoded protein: CASSFGAGSYEQYF.

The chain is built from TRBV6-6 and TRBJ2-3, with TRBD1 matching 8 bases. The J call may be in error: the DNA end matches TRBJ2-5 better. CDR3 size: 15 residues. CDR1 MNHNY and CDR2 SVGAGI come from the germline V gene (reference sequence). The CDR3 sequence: CASRTGQGLGETQYF. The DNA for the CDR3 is TGTGCCAGCAGGACCGGACAGGGCCTCGGAGAGACCCAGTACTTC.

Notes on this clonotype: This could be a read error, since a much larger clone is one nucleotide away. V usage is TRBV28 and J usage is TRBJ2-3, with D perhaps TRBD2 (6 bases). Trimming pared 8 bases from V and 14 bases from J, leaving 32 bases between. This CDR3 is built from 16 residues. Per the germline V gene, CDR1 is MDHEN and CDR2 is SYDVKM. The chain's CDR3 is CASGRSRSTNPGELYF. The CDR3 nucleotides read TGTGCCAGCGGGCGGAGTCGATCTACAAACCCGGGGGAGCTGTATTTT.